This TCR beta chain was captured in a study of blood T cell repertoires in COVID-19. Overall study: The samples span acute and convalescent COVID-19 from the United States, Italy and Spain. T cells, B-cell-depleted T cells, or PBMCs supplied cDNA or gDNA.

In the study's own analysis: Reference gene primer amplification yielded estimated nucleated cell counts. The repertoire was sequenced with immunoSEQ multiplex PCR; TCRdb's copy has only in-frame clones and lacks some. The DNA was the basis for D and trimming; V, J and clone size are from that table. The sample carries approximately 350,000 clones, approximately 87% recorded once. Trimming shortened V by 6 bases and J by 3 bases, and 8 bases separated the two germline ends. This CDR3 region has 13 residues. Germline assignment: CDR1 KGHSH and CDR2 LQKENI. The chain combines TRBV18 with TRBJ1-4; D is ambiguous. This clonotype was obtained from a woman in her forties or fifties with COVID-19, enrolled during active disease. The sample taken for sequencing was peripheral blood. The CDR3 reads CASSELSNEKLFF. Written as DNA, the CDR3 is TGTGCCAGCTCGGAGCTTTCTAATGAAAAACTGTTTTTT. Full variable domain (rest looked up from reference TRBV18 and TRBJ1-4): NAGVMQNPRHLVRRRGQEARLRCSPMKGHSHVYWYRQLPEEGLKFMVYLQKENIIDESGMPKERFSAEFPKEGPSILRIQQVVRGDSAAYFCASSELSNEKLFFGSGTQLSVL.